This T cell receptor (beta chain) was recovered during a study of cytomegalovirus exposure and HLA in healthy donors (dated by TCRdb to 2016 to 2017). With regard to the full study: According to a later analysis, the approximately 130 validation repertoires were produced on the same platform as the 680 or so repertoires of the first cohort. To predict cytomegalovirus infection status, the study combined high-throughput TCR immunosequencing, statistical association of individual TCRs with disease status, and machine learning. The aim of the study was to test whether cataloging public T cell receptors could identify signatures of past pathogen exposure. A separate validation cohort of about 110 different subjects was used in addition to the 666-subject first cohort. Overall study outcomes, separate from this receptor: Subsequent analysis determined that TCRs grouped into clusters in the first cohort also showed a tendency toward co-occurrence across the 120 or so validation repertoires, and 94% of cluster scores exceeded 0. The study gave a list of some 150 TCR beta chains associated with cytomegalovirus. All 120 or so repertoires were used to score co-occurrence in the validation cohort in a later analysis, because that analysis had no HLA typing for the cohort. In both the original and validation cohorts, the classifier was reported to diagnose cytomegalovirus status with high specificity and sensitivity. The authors suggested that the approach could potentially be generalized to other disease states and immunological phenotypes. Across donors, most TCR sequences were observed very rarely, whereas some public TCRs were present in many individuals. In vitro tests confirmed that three of the cytomegalovirus-associated TCR beta chains recognize cytomegalovirus antigens.

The method was the immunoSEQ multiplex PCR assay. As for how the authors treated the data: A statistical classification framework was developed to diagnose cytomegalovirus status using the catalog of TCR beta chain sequences. The clones in this table, taken by TCRdb from immuneACCESS, are in-frame only. Not every clone is retained; where verified, under half of the shortfall comes from an unresolved V gene, and the cause of the rest is unknown. V, J and clone size are those of that table, while D and trimming were read from the DNA. Present in this sample are 300,000 to 400,000 clones, approximately 86% of which were seen just once. Jointly, the top ten make up about 0.96% of the sample. According to the germline V gene (reference sequence), CDR1 reads MNHEY and CDR2 reads SMNVEV. V drops 2 bases and J drops 2 bases, leaving 16 bases in between. There are 16 amino acids in the CDR3, from cysteine to phenylalanine inclusive. Only CDR3 DNA is held: 48 bases, read in frame from base 1.

A word on this clone: Its antigen remains undetermined. Per-base quality was not reported, and no clone a single base away is much larger than it.

The donors belonged to the validation cohort of around 120 subjects, which was separate from the approximately 700-subject first cohort. This TCR came from a man younger than 45 in good health and CMV-seronegative. The sequenced material came from PBMCs. The chain joins TRBV27 to TRBJ2-7; a tentative D call is TRBD1 (5 bases match). The sequenced DNA is TGTGCCAGCAGTTTAGGCCCGGCAGGGTTGACCTACGAGCAGTACTTC. Its protein is CASSLGPAGLTYEQYF.